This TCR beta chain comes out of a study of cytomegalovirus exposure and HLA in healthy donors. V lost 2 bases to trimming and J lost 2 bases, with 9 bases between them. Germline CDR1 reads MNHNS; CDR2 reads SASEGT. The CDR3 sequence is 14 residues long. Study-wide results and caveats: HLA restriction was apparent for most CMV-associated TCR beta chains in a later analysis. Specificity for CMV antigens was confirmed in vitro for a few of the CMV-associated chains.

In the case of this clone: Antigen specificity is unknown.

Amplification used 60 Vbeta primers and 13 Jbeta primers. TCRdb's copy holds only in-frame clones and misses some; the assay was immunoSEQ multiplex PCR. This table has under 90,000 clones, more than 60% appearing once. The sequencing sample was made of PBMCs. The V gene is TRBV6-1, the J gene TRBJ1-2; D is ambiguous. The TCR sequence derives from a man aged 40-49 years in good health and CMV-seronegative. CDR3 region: CASSERVRNYGYTF. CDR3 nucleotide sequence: TGTGCCAGCAGTGAACGGGTGAGAAACTATGGCTACACCTTC.